This TCR beta chain originates from a study of OX40 agonist ivuxolimab in advanced cancers. Study background: Three dose-escalation patients had partial responses: one with hepatocellular carcinoma and two with cutaneous melanoma. Study conclusions and caveats: Clonal expansion in partial responders at 0.1-3.0 mg/kg ranked among the lowest.

As regards this clone: Antigen: not known.

V lost 6 bases and J lost 0, with 12 bases in between. The germline CDR1 and CDR2 sequences are MDHEN and SYDVKM. This CDR3 region has 15 residues. The method was immunoSEQ multiplex PCR; TCRdb's version includes in-frame clones alone and lacks a portion of them. The profile shows about 67,000 clones, 87% of them singletons. J is TRBJ2-1 and V is TRBV28, with D tentatively TRBD1 or TRBD2 (5 bases each). The TCR was taken from an adult with an advanced solid tumor such as melanoma, head and neck, liver or kidney cancer. The material was CD4+ or CD8+ T cells sorted from blood, obtained in a trial of the OX40 agonist ivuxolimab. The CDR3 DNA follows: TGTGCCAGCAGAGAGGGGAAAAGCTCCTACAATGAGCAGTTCTTC. Residues: CASREGKSSYNEQFF. Combining the CDR3 with reference TRBV28 and TRBJ2-1 gives the whole variable domain DVKVTQSSRYLVKRTGEKVFLECVQDMDHENMFWYRQDPGLGLRLIYFSYDVKMKEKGDIPEGYSVSREKKERFSLILESASTNQTSMYLCASREGKSSYNEQFFGPGTRLTVL.